The source of this T cell receptor (beta chain) is a study of T cell responses to AZD1222 COVID-19 vaccine. Overall study results and limits: Variant regions that are unmutated are reportedly the target of nearly half of spike-specific TCRs. No repertoire was sampled before or during the peak T cell response, only after it.

This CDR3 is built from 14 residues. Per germline, CDR1 MDHEN and CDR2 SYDVKM. V lost 3 bases, J lost 3 bases, and 5 bases stayed unmatched. Turning to this clone: Its antigen is unknown.

The data were produced by immunoSEQ multiplex PCR, yet TCRdb's version contains in-frame clones alone and is incomplete. The sample records tens of thousands of clones, less than 85% being singletons. The source of this sequence is an adult in good health. The gene calls are TRBV28 and TRBJ2-7; 7 positions match TRBD1. The sequencing used peripheral blood, collected on day 0 of AZD1222 vaccination. The CDR3 protein is CASSLGTDFYEQYF. The CDR3 DNA follows: TGTGCCAGCAGTTTGGGGACAGATTTCTACGAGCAGTACTTC.